The clone carrying this T cell receptor beta chain has at least ten counts. Its cognate antigen is unknown. These data come from a study of response to subunit inactivated influenza vaccine. TCRdb itself ran the RT-PCR reads through MiXCR, one entry per CDR3 protein. The data hold about 180,000 distinct CDR3 sequences, with around a tenth observed a single time. Regarding the study as a whole: The authors offered the suggestion that each seasonal influenza vaccination recruits few new T cells.

This specimen consisted of CD8+ T cells sorted from PBMCs, obtained less than 30 months after vaccination. The clonotype was recovered from a man aged 50 to 75 who received an inactivated influenza vaccine.

CDR3 loop: CSVPGRSSYEQYF. DNA of the CDR3: TGCAGCGTTCCCGGACGGAGCTCCTACGAGCAGTACTTC. The chain combines TRBV29-1 with TRBJ2-7; D gene ambiguous. The CDR3 has 13 residues. The V gene lost 5 bases and the J gene lost 0 bases, with 11 bases spanning the gap. Germline V lookup: CDR1 SQVTM, CDR2 ANQGSEA.